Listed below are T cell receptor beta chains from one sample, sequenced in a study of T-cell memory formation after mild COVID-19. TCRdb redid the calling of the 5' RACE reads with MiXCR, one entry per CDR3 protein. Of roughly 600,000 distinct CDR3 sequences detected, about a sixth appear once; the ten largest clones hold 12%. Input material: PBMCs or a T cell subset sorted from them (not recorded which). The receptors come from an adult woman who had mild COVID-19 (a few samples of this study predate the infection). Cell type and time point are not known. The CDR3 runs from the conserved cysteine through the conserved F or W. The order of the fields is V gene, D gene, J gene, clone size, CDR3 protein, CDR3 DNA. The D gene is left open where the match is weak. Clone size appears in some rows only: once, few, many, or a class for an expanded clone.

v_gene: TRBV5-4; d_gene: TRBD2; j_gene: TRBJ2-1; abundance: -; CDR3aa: CASSLYAGGQVYEQFF; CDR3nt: TGTGCCAGCAGCTTGTACGCGGGGGGGCAGGTCTATGAGCAGTTCTTC
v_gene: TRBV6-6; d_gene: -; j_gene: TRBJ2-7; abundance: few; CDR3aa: CASSYSDYEQYF; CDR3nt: TGTGCCAGCAGTTACTCGGACTACGAGCAGTACTTC
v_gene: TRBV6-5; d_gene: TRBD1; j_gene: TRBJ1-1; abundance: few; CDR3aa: CASTITGGTEAFF; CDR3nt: TGTGCCAGCACCATAACAGGGGGCACTGAAGCTTTCTTT
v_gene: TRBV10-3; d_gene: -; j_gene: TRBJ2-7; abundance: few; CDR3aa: CAISYQGYYEQYF; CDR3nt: TGTGCCATCAGTTACCAGGGCTACTACGAGCAGTACTTC
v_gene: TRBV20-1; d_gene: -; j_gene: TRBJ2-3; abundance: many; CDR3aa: CSASKEAASPDTQYF; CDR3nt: TGCAGTGCTTCCAAGGAGGCGGCATCCCCAGATACGCAGTATTTT
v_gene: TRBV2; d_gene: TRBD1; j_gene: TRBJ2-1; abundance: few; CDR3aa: CASRPGTGAALGQFF; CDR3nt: TGTGCCAGCAGACCCGGGACAGGGGCCGCGTTGGGGCAGTTCTTC
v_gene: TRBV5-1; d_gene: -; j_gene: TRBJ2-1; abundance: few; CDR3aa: CASSLMTSPRSNNEQFF; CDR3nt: TGCGCCAGCAGCTTGATGACTTCCCCTCGATCTAACAATGAGCAGTTCTTC
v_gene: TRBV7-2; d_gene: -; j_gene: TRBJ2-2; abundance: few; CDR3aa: CASSPNRDGELFF; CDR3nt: TGTGCCAGCAGCCCCAACAGGGACGGGGAGCTGTTTTTT
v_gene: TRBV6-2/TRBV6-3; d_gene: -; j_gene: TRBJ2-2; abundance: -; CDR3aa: CASSSPDVGGPGGELFF; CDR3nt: TGTGCCAGCAGTTCCCCCGATGTAGGGGGACCTGGGGGGGAGCTGTTTTTT
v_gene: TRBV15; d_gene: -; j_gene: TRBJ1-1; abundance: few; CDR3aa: CATRDRQAGTEAFF; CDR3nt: TGTGCCACCAGGGATCGACAGGCGGGAACTGAAGCTTTCTTT
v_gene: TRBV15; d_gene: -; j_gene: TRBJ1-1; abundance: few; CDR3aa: CATSRRTNTEAFF; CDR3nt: TGTGCCACCAGCAGAAGGACGAACACTGAAGCTTTCTTT
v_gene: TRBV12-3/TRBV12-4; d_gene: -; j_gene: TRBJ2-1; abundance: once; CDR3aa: CASRKLYNEQFF; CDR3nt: TGTGCCAGCAGAAAGTTATACAATGAGCAGTTCTTC
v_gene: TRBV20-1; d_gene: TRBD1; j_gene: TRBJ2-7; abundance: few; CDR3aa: CSASSLGTGPGEQYF; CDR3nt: TGCAGTGCTAGTAGCCTTGGGACAGGGCCTGGCGAGCAGTACTTC
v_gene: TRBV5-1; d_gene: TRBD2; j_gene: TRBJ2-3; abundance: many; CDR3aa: CASSLGSGGTDTQYF; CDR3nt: TGCGCCAGCAGCTTGGGTAGCGGGGGTACAGATACGCAGTATTTT